What follows are 28 T cell receptor beta chains derived from one specimen sequenced in a study of cytomegalovirus exposure and HLA in healthy donors. PCR involved 60 Vbeta and 13 Jbeta primers. TCRdb's table, derived via immunoSEQ multiplex PCR, lists solely in-frame clones and lacks some. The profile shows roughly 70,000 clones, 65% to 85% of them singletons. Sequencing input: PBMCs. The source is a man between 70 and 80 years old in good health and CMV-seronegative.

This clone showed up just once. The chain links TRBV2 to TRBJ2-1; TRBD2 is a possible D gene (5 bases). Germline CDR1 SNHLY, CDR2 FYNNEI. This CDR3 is 10 amino acids long. Trimming took off 7 bases at V and 8 bases at J, with 6 bases between the two ends. The CDR3 protein is CASMRDEQFF. The CDR3 DNA follows: TGTGCCAGCATGCGGGATGAGCAGTTCTTC.

This chain links TRBV2 with TRBJ2-7; 7 nucleotides agree with TRBD2. CDR1 and CDR2 (germline): SNHLY, FYNNEI. V lost 8 bases to trimming and J lost 4 bases; unmatched junction nucleotides: 2. The CDR3 consists of 11 residues. The CDR3 DNA reads TGTGCCAGCGGGACTACGTACGAGCAGTACTTC. It is translated as CASGTTYEQYF.

The V call is TRBV5-6, the J call TRBJ2-1; D is ambiguous. CDR3 length equals 12 residues. The germline V gene has CDR1 SGHDT and CDR2 YYEEEE. Trimming cost V 7 bases and J 9 bases, with 14 bases left between them. CDR3 nucleotides: TGTGCCAGCCTTACTACCTTTGGTGAGCAGTTCTTC. Amino acid sequence: CASLTTFGEQFF.

The chain carries TRBV6-6 and TRBJ1-5; TRBD1 might be the D (5 bases). CDR3 length equals 11 residues. Deletions cut 4 bases from V and 15 bases from J, with 13 bases between. CDR1 and CDR2 from the germline V gene are MNHNY and SVGAGI (reference sequence). The CDR3 loop is CASSSGVGWHF. CDR3 nucleotides: TGTGCCAGCAGTTCGGGGGTTGGATGGCATTTT.

J is TRBJ2-5 and V is TRBV5-1; 12 nucleotides agree with TRBD1. TRBJ2-7 explains the end of the DNA better; the J call may be wrong. This CDR3 comprises 16 residues. Looked up from germline, CDR1 is SGHRS and CDR2 is YFSETQ. The CDR3 here is CASSPPPGQGAHEQYF. The CDR3 region has the DNA TGCGCCAGCAGCCCCCCTCCGGGACAGGGGGCACACGAGCAGTACTTC.

This chain uses TRBV5-1 with TRBJ2-3, with D tentatively TRBD2 (6 bases). This CDR3 comprises 13 residues. V gave up 3 bases and J gave up 6 bases, with 11 bases separating them. The V gene's germline CDR1 is SGHRS and CDR2 YFSETQ. In DNA, the CDR3 is TGCGCCAGCAGCTCTCTCGGGGGTGATACGCAGTATTTT. The encoded protein is CASSSLGGDTQYF. The full variable domain, its missing parts supplied by reference TRBV5-1 and TRBJ2-3, is KAGVTQTPRYLIKTRGQQVTLSCSPISGHRSVSWYQQTPGQGLQFLFEYFSETQRNKGNFPGRFSGRQFSNSRSEMNVSTLELGDSALYLCASSSLGGDTQYFGPGTRLTVL.

The rearrangement uses TRBV5-8 and TRBJ2-5, with a weak D call TRBD2 (7 bases). Germline CDR1 is SGHTS and CDR2 is YDEGEE. Trimming took off 7 bases at V and 8 bases at J, with 18 bases between the two ends. The CDR3 sequence is 13 residues long. This CDR3 reads CASLPQGRGTQYF. The CDR3 DNA follows: TGTGCCAGCCTCCCGCAGGGGAGGGGAACCCAGTACTTC.

This chain uses TRBV7-2 with TRBJ1-2; TRBD1 matches at 7 bases. J lost 8 bases, V lost 6 bases, and 24 bases had no gene match. CDR3 length: 18 amino acids. CDR1 SGHTA and CDR2 FQGNSA come from the germline V gene. CDR3 in DNA: TGTGCCAGCAGGACCGACGAAACGCGGGACAGAAGTTGGAGGGGCTACACCTTC. Amino acid sequence: CASRTDETRDRSWRGYTF.

The count of this clone is one. The chain links TRBV7-2 to TRBJ2-7; TRBD1 is a possible D gene (6 bases). The length of the CDR3 is 13 residues. The germline V and J ends were trimmed by 1 base and 7 bases, with 11 bases remaining between them. The V gene's germline CDR1 is SGHTA and CDR2 FQGNSA. CDR3 residues: CASSLDRDREQYF. DNA for the CDR3: TGTGCCAGCAGCTTAGACAGGGACCGGGAGCAGTACTTC.

This clone occurred a few times. The V call is TRBV6-5, the J call TRBJ1-1; D not certain. Between the trimmed V and J ends, which lost 7 bases and 0 bases, there was a span of 12 bases. Germline loops: CDR1 MNHEY, CDR2 SVGAGI. The CDR3 loop spans 14 amino acids. CDR3 coding DNA: TGTGCCAGCACAATGGGAGGGATGAACACTGAAGCTTTCTTT. This gives the protein CASTMGGMNTEAFF.

This clone has only one observation. This chain links TRBV5-1 with TRBJ2-3; a weak D match, TRBD2 (6 bases). The CDR3 totals 15 residues. Germline V gives CDR1 SGHRS, CDR2 YFSETQ. Trimming stripped 0 bases from V and 4 bases from J, with 12 bases between. The DNA for the CDR3 is TGCGCCAGCAGCTTGGACGCGGGGCGATCAGATACGCAGTATTTT. Translation: CASSLDAGRSDTQYF.

V and J are TRBV11-2 and TRBJ2-1; TRBD2 is a possible D gene (5 bases). This CDR3 is 15 amino acids long. The germline CDR1 and CDR2 sequences are SGHAT and FQNNGV. Trimming took off 1 base at V and 2 bases at J, with 9 bases between the two ends. The CDR3 sequence is CASSLAAVTYNEQFF. In nucleotides, the CDR3 is TGTGCCAGCAGCTTAGCAGCGGTCACCTACAATGAGCAGTTCTTC.

The genes are TRBV27 and TRBJ2-5, with 13 bases matching TRBD2. The end of the DNA aligns better with TRBJ2-7, so the J call may be wrong. Germline values: CDR1 MNHEY, CDR2 SMNVEV (reference sequence). The CDR3 consists of 16 residues. The CDR3 DNA sequence: TGTGCCAGCAGTTTATTACTAGCGGGGGGGCCCTACGAGCAGTACTTC. Amino acid sequence: CASSLLLAGGPYEQYF.

As for this clone: An end of the junction does not agree with germline; a read error may underlie this. Other DNA sequences in this sample translate to the same CDR3. V usage is TRBV2 and J usage is TRBJ2-2; 7 nucleotides agree with TRBD1. This CDR3 is built from 15 residues. CDR1 is SNHLY and CDR2 is FYNNEI in the germline V gene. The CDR3 DNA follows: TGTGCCAGCAGTAAACAGGGGACCTACACCGGGGAGCTGTTCTTT. Translation: CASSKQGTYTGELFF.

In the case of this clone: This likely stems from a read error, as it lies one base from a far larger clone. The chain couples TRBV5-1 to TRBJ1-5; D may be TRBD1 (6 bases). CDR3 size: 15 residues. Germline values: CDR1 SGHRS, CDR2 YFSETQ. V gave up 5 bases and J gave up 3 bases, with 15 bases separating them. This CDR3 reads CASSQLAGDNQPQHF. Here the CDR3 DNA reads TGCGCCAGCAGTCAACTTGCAGGGGACAATCAGCCCCAGCATTTT.

The CDR3 reads CASSLGGGIGTQYF. Written as DNA, the CDR3 is TGTGCCAGCAGCCTCGGGGGGGGAATTGGGACCCAGTACTTC. This chain uses TRBV7-9 with TRBJ2-5; 8 nucleotides line up with TRBD2. Germline loops: CDR1 SEHNR, CDR2 FQNEAQ (reference sequence). J lost 7 bases, V lost 5 bases, and 9 bases had no gene match. The CDR3 runs to 14 residues.

This sequence joins TRBV5-1 and TRBJ2-7; D not resolved. Germline V gene lookup returns CDR1 SGHRS and CDR2 YFSETQ. V dropped 2 bases and J dropped 2 bases, with 5 bases sitting between them. CDR3 length: 12 residues. The CDR3 region has the DNA TGCGCCAGCAGCTTACATCCCTACGAGCAGTACTTC. Translation: CASSLHPYEQYF.

This chain links TRBV4-1 with TRBJ1-6; a weak D match, TRBD1 (6 bases). The germline gives CDR1 MGHRA, CDR2 YSYEKL. Trimming removed 0 bases from V and 12 bases from J, with 18 bases in between. This CDR3 contains 16 residues. In DNA, the CDR3 is TGCGCCAGCAGCCAAGATCGTCCAGGGGCCCTCCAACCCCTCCACTTT. Protein: CASSQDRPGALQPLHF.

This chain connects TRBV4-3 to TRBJ2-3, with 16 bases identical to TRBD2. The J segment lost 8 bases and the V segment lost 1 base, leaving 6 bases of the junction unmatched. Germline CDR1 and CDR2: LGHNA and YSLEER. The CDR3 extends over 17 amino acids. This chain's CDR3 is CASSQVGTSGGASTQYF. CDR3 DNA sequence: TGCGCCAGCAGCCAAGTGGGGACTAGCGGGGGGGCAAGTACGCAGTATTTT.

Points on this clone: The junction departs from the called germline gene at one end, perhaps through a read error. This sequence joins TRBV7-9 and TRBJ2-5; 11 bases align to TRBD2. The CDR3 contains 15 residues. The germline V gene encodes CDR1 SEHNR and CDR2 FQNEAQ (reference sequence). CDR3 protein: CSSSLAGGLQETQYF. In nucleotides, the CDR3 is TGTTCCAGCAGCTTAGCGGGGGGGCTCCAAGAGACCCAGTACTTC. Using reference TRBV7-9 and TRBJ2-5 for the parts outside the CDR3, the full variable domain is DTGVSQNPRHKITKRGQNVTFRCDPISEHNRLYWYRQTLGQGPEFLTYFQNEAQLEKSRLLSDRFSAERPKGSFSTLEIQRTEQGDSAMYLCSSSLAGGLQETQYFGPGTRLLVL.

The chain recombines TRBV5-6 with TRBJ1-6, with D possibly matching TRBD1 (5 bases). V shed 5 bases and J shed 10 bases, with 19 bases lying between them. This CDR3 contains 15 residues. Germline-derived CDR1 and CDR2 are SGHDT and YYEEEE. The CDR3 reads CASRLEGRTSSPLHF. CDR3 bases: TGTGCCAGCAGACTCGAGGGGAGGACAAGCTCACCCCTCCACTTT.

The J gene is TRBJ1-1, the V gene TRBV28; no reliable D call. Trimming removed 4 bases at V and 2 bases at J, with 14 bases between. The CDR3 contains 15 residues. The V gene's germline CDR1 is MDHEN and CDR2 SYDVKM. DNA of the CDR3: TGTGCCAGCAGTTCCATGGGCAGACCTAACACTGAAGCTTTCTTT. It is translated as CASSSMGRPNTEAFF.

The chain couples TRBV7-9 to TRBJ2-5, with a weak D call TRBD2 (6 bases). The V and J ends lost 5 bases and 0 bases respectively, with 10 bases between them. Germline lookup yields CDR1 SEHNR and CDR2 FQNEAQ (reference sequence). The CDR3 sequence is 14 residues long. The CDR3 region has the DNA TGTGCCAGCAGCCGCCGGGACTACCAAGAGACCCAGTACTTC. Protein sequence: CASSRRDYQETQYF.

V and J are TRBV6-5 and TRBJ2-3; TRBD2 might be the D (6 bases). Trimming stripped 5 bases from V and 0 bases from J, with 12 bases between. The CDR3 consists of 15 residues. Germline V gene data show CDR1 as MNHEY and CDR2 as SVGAGI. Here the CDR3 DNA reads TGTGCCAGCAGTCAGCCTGGGACTAGCACAGATACGCAGTATTTT. It translates to CASSQPGTSTDTQYF.

The chain is built from TRBV7-2 and TRBJ2-2, with 8 bases matching TRBD1. CDR1 and CDR2 from the germline V gene are SGHTA and FQGNSA. V trimming: 1 base; J trimming: 6 bases; junction bases outside the gene matches: 4. The CDR3 sequence is 15 residues long. As DNA, the CDR3 is TGTGCCAGCAGCTTAGGGACAGGGTTCCCCGGGGAGCTGTTTTTT. This gives the protein CASSLGTGFPGELFF.

This chain's CDR3 is CASRRGPQGPYEQYF. CDR3 bases: TGTGCCAGCCGCAGGGGGCCACAGGGCCCCTACGAGCAGTACTTC. The gene calls are TRBV27 and TRBJ2-7; 8 nucleotides agree with TRBD1. The CDR3 has 15 residues. Germline CDR1 is MNHEY and CDR2 is SMNVEV (reference sequence). Trimming took 8 bases from V and 2 from J; bases not matched to a gene: 11.

V is TRBV5-4 and J is TRBJ2-1; possibly TRBD2 for D (6 bases). V dropped 0 bases and J dropped 0 bases, with 7 bases sitting between them. CDR1 and CDR2 (germline): SGHNT, YYREEE (reference sequence). There are 15 residues in the CDR3. DNA of the CDR3: TGTGCCAGCAGCTTGGGGGGGGTCTCCTACAATGAGCAGTTCTTC. It codes for CASSLGGVSYNEQFF.

In regard to this clone: The sample has other DNA sequences that encode this CDR3 too. The gene calls are TRBV18 and TRBJ2-5; a possible D gene is TRBD1 (5 bases). Deletions cut 3 bases from V and 1 base from J, with 6 bases between. Germline CDR1 reads KGHSH; CDR2 reads LQKENI. The CDR3 loop spans 13 amino acids. In nucleotides, the CDR3 is TGTGCCAGCTCACCTCAGGGCCAAGAGACCCAGTACTTC. It encodes CASSPQGQETQYF.